The source of this TCR beta chain is a study of T cells in Graves' hyperthyroidism and ophthalmopathy. Across the study: Peripheral blood sampling occurred at initial diagnosis, before any treatment. Study results and caveats: Before onset, by a median of around 6.1 months, the model predicted ophthalmopathy. Also found in blood were most expanded thyroid clonotypes above 0.001.

V gave up 1 base and J gave up 0 bases; unmatched junction bases: 20. From germline, CDR1 is LNHDA and CDR2 SQIVND (reference sequence). The CDR3 has 22 residues. There are many counts of this clonotype. Its antigen is still unknown. RNA transcripts yielded amplified TCR beta CDR3 regions. Using the HTBI primer set, a first-round RT-PCR was run on the TCR CDR3. One entry per CDR3 protein results from TCRdb running MiXCR on the multiplex PCR reads. Among around 500,000 distinct CDR3 sequences listed, more than 15% were seen once. Sequencing was performed on blood. This clonotype originated in a woman aged 25 to 39 with Graves' ophthalmopathy. This chain joins TRBV19 and TRBJ2-4; TRBD1 matches at 8 bases. The CDR3 is CASSIVPGRGRLRNKAKNIQYF. The CDR3 DNA is TGTGCCAGTAGTATAGTCCCAGGCAGGGGGCGCTTGAGGAACAAAGCCAAAAACATTCAGTACTTC.